Listed below are T cell receptor beta chains from one sample, sequenced in a study of blood T cell repertoires in COVID-19. Here immunoSEQ multiplex PCR was the method, and the copy in TCRdb shows in-frame clones only, minus some. The sample carries 400,000 or so clones, approximately 88% recorded once. Specimen: PBMCs or T cells enriched from blood (not recorded which). The receptors derive from a middle-aged woman with acute COVID-19. CDR3s include the opening cysteine and the closing phenylalanine or tryptophan. Each record gives: D gene, V gene, J gene, CDR3 length, clone size, CDR3 DNA, CDR3 protein. A D gene is named only where the DNA matches it firmly. The size of a clone is reported for some rows only, either as once, few or many, or as a class for expanded clones.

D: NA; V: TRBV19; J: TRBJ1-2; length: 12; size: NA; DNA: TGTGCCAGTAGTCCTCGCGAGTACGGCTACACCTTC; CDR3: CASSPREYGYTF
D: TRBD1; V: TRBV19; J: TRBJ1-2; length: 15; size: NA; DNA: TGTGCCAGTAGTACTCTACCCACAGGGGAGTATGGCTACACCTTC; CDR3: CASSTLPTGEYGYTF
D: TRBD1; V: TRBV10-3; J: TRBJ2-7; length: 17; size: NA; DNA: TGTGCCATCAGTGACCCCTCAGGGGGTCCCTTCTCCTACGAGCAGTACTTC; CDR3: CAISDPSGGPFSYEQYF
D: TRBD1; V: TRBV7-9; J: TRBJ1-1; length: 18; size: NA; DNA: TGTGCCAGCAGCTTTTTATCTGGGACAGGGTTTATGGGGACTGAAGCTTTCTTT; CDR3: CASSFLSGTGFMGTEAFF
D: TRBD1; V: TRBV9; J: TRBJ2-5; length: 15; size: NA; DNA: TGTGCCAGCAGCGTAGGAGGGGGCGGTGGGGAGACCCAGTACTTC; CDR3: CASSVGGGGGETQYF
D: NA; V: TRBV24-1; J: TRBJ1-5; length: 14; size: NA; DNA: TGTGCCACCGGGGGGGTTTCCTTCAATCAGCCCCAGCATTTT; CDR3: CATGGVSFNQPQHF
D: NA; V: TRBV3-1/TRBV3-2; J: TRBJ1-1; length: 15; size: NA; DNA: TGTGCCAGCAGCCGAATACAGGGAATAGTCACTGAAGCTTTCTTT; CDR3: CASSRIQGIVTEAFF
D: NA; V: TRBV6-1; J: TRBJ1-1; length: 15; size: NA; DNA: TGTGCCAGCAGTGAAGGGGGGCTAGGGAACACTGAAGCTTTCTTT; CDR3: CASSEGGLGNTEAFF
D: TRBD2; V: TRBV3-1/TRBV3-2; J: TRBJ2-5; length: 16; size: NA; DNA: TGTGCCAGCAGCCGGGCTAGCGGGGGGGGATCGGAGACCCAGTACTTC; CDR3: CASSRASGGGSETQYF
D: TRBD2; V: TRBV5-4; J: TRBJ2-5; length: 16; size: NA; DNA: TGTGCCAGCAGCTTGGCCGGCGGGGGGGCGAGAGAGACCCAGTACTTC; CDR3: CASSLAGGGARETQYF
D: TRBD1; V: TRBV9; J: TRBJ1-5; length: 20; size: NA; DNA: TGTGCCAGCAGCGTAGAACCCCCGGGACAGGGGGCAAGAAGCAATCAGCCCCAGCATTTT; CDR3: CASSVEPPGQGARSNQPQHF
D: NA; V: TRBV5-4; J: TRBJ2-7; length: 12; size: NA; DNA: TGTGCCAGCAGCTACACAGGGAGCGAGCAGTACTTC; CDR3: CASSYTGSEQYF
D: NA; V: TRBV27; J: TRBJ2-1; length: 14; size: once; DNA: TGTGCCAGCAGCAGGGCAGGGACCTACAATGAGCAGTTCTTC; CDR3: CASSRAGTYNEQFF
D: TRBD2; V: TRBV5-1; J: TRBJ2-3; length: 14; size: NA; DNA: TGCGCCAGCAGACCCGGGACTAGCGTTCATACGCAGTATTTT; CDR3: CASRPGTSVHTQYF
D: NA; V: TRBV18; J: TRBJ1-1; length: 14; size: NA; DNA: TGTGCCAGCTCATCTCGACAGACGAACACTGAAGCTTTCTTT; CDR3: CASSSRQTNTEAFF
D: NA; V: TRBV6-6; J: TRBJ1-4; length: 12; size: NA; DNA: TGTGCCAGCCGGGACGGGAGGGGAAAACTGTTTTTT; CDR3: CASRDGRGKLFF
D: TRBD1; V: TRBV7-8; J: TRBJ1-6; length: 13; size: NA; DNA: TGTGCCAGCAGCCTGGACAGGAGTTCACCCCTCCACTTT; CDR3: CASSLDRSSPLHF
D: NA; V: TRBV28; J: TRBJ1-6; length: 14; size: NA; DNA: TGTGCCAGCAGCACTGGGACACAAAATTCACCCCTCCACTTT; CDR3: CASSTGTQNSPLHF
D: TRBD1; V: TRBV6-5; J: TRBJ1-2; length: 15; size: NA; DNA: TGTGCCAGCAGTTACTTGGGACAGGGGGCGCGTGGCTACACCTTC; CDR3: CASSYLGQGARGYTF
D: NA; V: TRBV3-1/TRBV3-2; J: TRBJ2-7; length: 13; size: NA; DNA: TGTGCCAGCAGCCAAGATTGGCTTTACGAGCAGTACTTC; CDR3: CASSQDWLYEQYF
D: NA; V: TRBV7-9; J: TRBJ1-1; length: 12; size: NA; DNA: TGTGCCAGCAGCCCGATAGACAGGCGGGCTTTCTTT; CDR3: CASSPIDRRAFF
D: TRBD1; V: TRBV27; J: TRBJ1-1; length: 14; size: once; DNA: TGTGCCAGCAGTTTATACAGGGGGAACACTGAAGCTTTCTTT; CDR3: CASSLYRGNTEAFF
D: TRBD1; V: TRBV27; J: TRBJ1-6; length: 15; size: NA; DNA: TGTGCCAGCAGTTTACGACAGGGAAATAATTCACCCCTCCACTTT; CDR3: CASSLRQGNNSPLHF
D: NA; V: TRBV15; J: TRBJ1-2; length: 13; size: NA; DNA: TGTGCCACCAGCAGAGGATCGGGACTCGGCTACACCTTC; CDR3: CATSRGSGLGYTF
D: TRBD2; V: TRBV6-1; J: TRBJ2-1; length: 15; size: NA; DNA: TGTGCCAGCAGTACCCGACTAGCGGTTTACAATGAGCAGTTCTTC; CDR3: CASSTRLAVYNEQFF
D: TRBD1; V: TRBV5-1; J: TRBJ1-3; length: 14; size: NA; DNA: TGCGCCAGCAGCTTGGGGGACAGTGAAAACACCATATATTTT; CDR3: CASSLGDSENTIYF
D: TRBD1; V: TRBV5-1; J: TRBJ2-2; length: 15; size: NA; DNA: TGCGCCAGCAGCGGAACGCAGGGGGCAATCGGGGAGCTGTTTTTT; CDR3: CASSGTQGAIGELFF
D: TRBD1; V: TRBV24-1; J: TRBJ1-2; length: 15; size: NA; DNA: TGTGCCACCAGTGATACACAGGGGAACTTCTATGGCTACACCTTC; CDR3: CATSDTQGNFYGYTF
D: NA; V: TRBV30; J: TRBJ2-1; length: 18; size: NA; DNA: TGTGCCTGGAGTGTATTCCAACAGGGATCCTTCTCCTACAATGAGCAGTTCTTC; CDR3: CAWSVFQQGSFSYNEQFF
D: NA; V: TRBV14; J: TRBJ1-1; length: 11; size: NA; DNA: TGTGCCAGCAGCCAGTACAGTGAAGCTTTCTTT; CDR3: CASSQYSEAFF
D: TRBD1; V: TRBV2; J: TRBJ1-1; length: 15; size: few; DNA: TGTGCCAGCAGTGAAAGGACAGGTTCGAACACTGAAGCTTTCTTT; CDR3: CASSERTGSNTEAFF
D: TRBD1; V: TRBV13; J: TRBJ1-2; length: 15; size: NA; DNA: TGTGCCAGCAGCTTGGACAGGGGGGAGGCCTATGGCTACACCTTC; CDR3: CASSLDRGEAYGYTF
D: NA; V: TRBV19; J: TRBJ1-4; length: 14; size: NA; DNA: TGTGCCAGTAGTATACGGGGAATTAATGAAAAACTGTTTTTT; CDR3: CASSIRGINEKLFF
D: NA; V: TRBV3-1/TRBV3-2; J: TRBJ2-1; length: 14; size: NA; DNA: TGTGCCAGCAGTAAAGCGGGTCACCCTAATGAGCAGTTCTTC; CDR3: CASSKAGHPNEQFF
D: NA; V: TRBV9; J: TRBJ2-1; length: 13; size: NA; DNA: TGTGCCAGCAGCGTCAACAGTTACAATGAGCAGTTCTTC; CDR3: CASSVNSYNEQFF
D: NA; V: TRBV3-1/TRBV3-2; J: TRBJ1-6; length: 15; size: NA; DNA: TGTGCCAGCAGCCCCCTCCGCGGTAATAATTCACCCCTCCACTTT; CDR3: CASSPLRGNNSPLHF
D: NA; V: TRBV18; J: TRBJ2-1; length: 15; size: NA; DNA: TGTGCCAGCTCACCCGAGTTAAACTCCTACAATGAGCAGTTCTTC; CDR3: CASSPELNSYNEQFF
D: NA; V: TRBV4-1; J: TRBJ2-7; length: 15; size: many; DNA: TGCGCCAGCAGCCAAGCTACTAGATCCTCCTACGAGCAGTACTTC; CDR3: CASSQATRSSYEQYF
D: TRBD1; V: TRBV3-1/TRBV3-2; J: TRBJ1-6; length: 17; size: NA; DNA: TGTGCCAGCAGCCAATCGGGACAGGGGTCCTATAATTCACCCCTCCACTTT; CDR3: CASSQSGQGSYNSPLHF
D: NA; V: TRBV19; J: TRBJ2-1; length: 15; size: NA; DNA: TGTGCCAGTAGCTCGGAGGGCAGCTCCTACAATGAGCAGTTCTTC; CDR3: CASSSEGSSYNEQFF
D: NA; V: TRBV29-1; J: TRBJ1-1; length: 13; size: NA; DNA: TGCAGCGTTGTCGGGGGGTTCGGCACTGAAGCTTTCTTT; CDR3: CSVVGGFGTEAFF
D: NA; V: TRBV15; J: TRBJ1-4; length: 13; size: NA; DNA: TGTGCCACCAGCACTTCCACTAATGAAAAACTGTTTTTT; CDR3: CATSTSTNEKLFF
D: NA; V: TRBV28; J: TRBJ1-6; length: 18; size: NA; DNA: TGTGCCAGCAGTTTATGGCAGGGAAAAAGCTCCTATAATTCACCCCTCCACTTT; CDR3: CASSLWQGKSSYNSPLHF
D: TRBD2; V: TRBV5-1; J: TRBJ2-2; length: 16; size: NA; DNA: TGCGCCAGCAGCTTTTGGCTAGCGGGGAACACCGGGGAGCTGTTTTTT; CDR3: CASSFWLAGNTGELFF
D: NA; V: TRBV6-6; J: TRBJ1-2; length: 12; size: once; DNA: TGTGCCACCCGACCGGATGGGGCGCGTTACACCTTC; CDR3: CATRPDGARYTF
D: TRBD1; V: TRBV30; J: TRBJ1-2; length: 15; size: NA; DNA: TGTGCCTGGAGGGGGGACAGGGAGAATTTAGGTGGCTACACCTTC; CDR3: CAWRGDRENLGGYTF
D: TRBD1; V: TRBV19; J: TRBJ1-2; length: 17; size: NA; DNA: TGTGCCAGTAGTATAGACGCCGGGACAGCTAATAACTATGGCTACACCTTC; CDR3: CASSIDAGTANNYGYTF
D: TRBD1; V: TRBV6-5; J: TRBJ2-3; length: 13; size: NA; DNA: TGTGCCAGCGGGACAGCGATCACAGATACGCAGTATTTT; CDR3: CASGTAITDTQYF
D: NA; V: TRBV7-9; J: TRBJ1-2; length: 15; size: NA; DNA: TGTGCCAGCAGCTTAAGTCAGGGTTTGGACTATGGCTACACCTTC; CDR3: CASSLSQGLDYGYTF
D: NA; V: TRBV18; J: TRBJ1-5; length: 17; size: NA; DNA: TGTGCCAGCTCACCCCCTGGCTCAGGGAGGGCCAATCAGCCCCAGCATTTT; CDR3: CASSPPGSGRANQPQHF
D: TRBD1; V: TRBV3-1/TRBV3-2; J: TRBJ2-1; length: 14; size: NA; DNA: TGTGCCAGCAGCATGATCCGGGACAGTAATGAGCAGTTCTTC; CDR3: CASSMIRDSNEQFF
D: NA; V: TRBV6-5; J: TRBJ2-3; length: 14; size: NA; DNA: TGTGCCAGCAGTCGACATTCTAGCACAGATACGCAGTATTTT; CDR3: CASSRHSSTDTQYF
D: NA; V: TRBV19; J: TRBJ1-5; length: 15; size: NA; DNA: TGTGCCAGTAGTATAATGGTTTCCGGGAATCAGCCCCAGCATTTT; CDR3: CASSIMVSGNQPQHF
D: NA; V: TRBV4-1; J: TRBJ2-6; length: 19; size: NA; DNA: TGCGCCAGCAGCCCTTATTCCGGACAGAAACTCTCTGGGGCCAACGTCCTGACTTTC; CDR3: CASSPYSGQKLSGANVLTF
D: NA; V: TRBV10-1; J: TRBJ1-4; length: 13; size: NA; DNA: TGCGCCAGCCAAGGACAGTATCTGGGAAAACTGTTTTTT; CDR3: CASQGQYLGKLFF
D: TRBD2; V: TRBV7-2; J: TRBJ2-3; length: 16; size: once; DNA: TGTGCCAGCAGCTTAACTAGCGGGGGCGACCTAGATACGCAGTATTTT; CDR3: CASSLTSGGDLDTQYF
D: NA; V: TRBV7-9; J: TRBJ2-7; length: 14; size: NA; DNA: TGTGCCAGCAGCTTGTCCGACAAATCCTACGAGCAGTACTTC; CDR3: CASSLSDKSYEQYF
D: TRBD1; V: TRBV19; J: TRBJ1-5; length: 15; size: NA; DNA: TGTGCCAGTAACTGGGGGACAGGGGGCTCTCAGCCCCAGCATTTT; CDR3: CASNWGTGGSQPQHF